These T cell receptor beta chains were read from a single sample in a study of response to subunit inactivated influenza vaccine. TCRdb itself ran the RT-PCR reads through MiXCR, one entry per CDR3 protein. Of roughly 650,000 distinct CDR3 sequences in the sample, around 16% were seen once. Sample: PBMCs from blood, taken about 12 days after vaccination. The receptors stem from a man between 45 and 60 years old who received an inactivated influenza vaccine. CDR3s include the opening cysteine and the closing phenylalanine or tryptophan. Fields, in order: D gene, V gene, clone size, J gene, CDR3 protein, CDR3 DNA. The D gene is left open where the match is weak. Not all rows give a size; the values are once, few, many and, for expanded clones, a class.

.	TRBV13	.	TRBJ2-3	CASSPGRITDTQYF	TGTGCCAGCAGCCCGGGACGGATCACAGATACGCAGTATTTT
.	TRBV9	.	TRBJ1-3	CASSKEEGYSGNTIYF	TGTGCCAGCAGCAAGGAGGAGGGCTACTCTGGAAACACCATATATTTT
TRBD1	TRBV9	.	TRBJ2-2	CASSDRTGDSTNTGELFF	TGTGCCAGCAGCGATAGGACAGGGGACAGCACCAACACCGGGGAGCTGTTTTTT
.	TRBV24-1	few	TRBJ2-1	CATSATGAPYNEQFF	TGTGCCACCAGTGCAACTGGAGCCCCCTACAATGAGCAGTTCTTC
TRBD1	TRBV6-2/TRBV6-3	.	TRBJ2-1	CASSRDRVTRSYNEQFF	TGTGCCAGCAGCCGGGACAGGGTAACTCGAAGCTACAATGAGCAGTTCTTC
TRBD2	TRBV5-1	.	TRBJ2-2	CASSPNSGANTGELFF	TGCGCCAGCAGCCCAAATAGCGGGGCGAACACCGGGGAGCTGTTTTTT
TRBD2	TRBV4-1	few	TRBJ2-2	CASSLRFSGADWGVNTGELFF	TGCGCCAGCAGCTTAAGATTTAGCGGGGCCGACTGGGGCGTGAACACCGGGGAGCTGTTTTTT
TRBD1	TRBV5-1	.	TRBJ2-7	CASSTGGPLEQYF	TGCGCCAGCAGTACAGGGGGCCCCCTCGAGCAGTACTTC
.	TRBV3-1	.	TRBJ1-3	CASSQAGSFSGNTIYF	TGTGCCAGCAGCCAAGCCGGGTCCTTCTCTGGAAACACCATATATTTT
.	TRBV6-2/TRBV6-3	.	TRBJ2-2	CASSYMATGELFF	TGTGCCAGCAGTTACATGGCCACCGGGGAGCTGTTTTTT
.	TRBV12-3/TRBV12-4	.	TRBJ2-7	CASSLDPASYEQYF	TGTGCCAGCAGTTTAGACCCCGCCTCCTACGAGCAGTACTTC
TRBD2	TRBV6-2/TRBV6-3	.	TRBJ2-5	CASSWTSGRGETQYF	TGTGCCAGCAGTTGGACTAGCGGGAGAGGGGAGACCCAGTACTTC
TRBD1	TRBV29-1	few	TRBJ2-5	CSVPGQGLKTQYF	TGCAGCGTTCCGGGACAGGGATTGAAGACCCAGTACTTC
.	TRBV28	once	TRBJ2-5	CASSLWSPGALPPETQYF	TGTGCCAGCAGTTTATGGTCTCCGGGGGCCCTTCCCCCAGAGACCCAGTACTTC
.	TRBV7-3	many	TRBJ2-4	CASSEGTGNIQYF	TGTGCCAGCAGCGAAGGGACGGGAAACATTCAGTACTTC
TRBD1	TRBV20-1	.	TRBJ1-2	CSATRGLDYGYTF	TGCAGTGCTACCAGGGGGCTGGACTATGGCTACACCTTC
.	TRBV5-1	.	TRBJ2-5	CASSLQDPAETQYF	TGCGCCAGCAGCTTACAGGACCCCGCAGAGACCCAGTACTTC
.	TRBV5-5	.	TRBJ1-1	CASSITVTNTEAFF	TGTGCCAGCAGCATAACAGTGACGAACACTGAAGCTTTCTTT
.	TRBV5-1	.	TRBJ2-2	CASSLAGDPSGELFF	TGCGCCAGCAGCTTGGCAGGGGACCCTTCCGGGGAGCTGTTTTTT
TRBD1	TRBV4-3	.	TRBJ2-1	CASSQDFLPRGPYNEQFF	TGCGCCAGCAGCCAAGACTTTCTCCCGAGGGGGCCCTACAATGAGCAGTTCTTC
.	TRBV10-3	few	TRBJ2-7	CAISEGVNYEQYF	TGTGCCATCAGTGAGGGGGTGAACTACGAGCAGTACTTC
TRBD1	TRBV29-1	few	TRBJ1-4	CSVIGTGDEKLFF	TGCAGCGTGATCGGGACAGGGGACGAAAAACTGTTTTTT
TRBD1	TRBV6-2/TRBV6-3	few	TRBJ2-1	CAILQGPYNEQFF	TGTGCCATCTTACAGGGGCCCTACAATGAGCAGTTCTTC
TRBD1	TRBV24-1	.	TRBJ2-1	CATSAPGTGVSNEQFF	TGTGCCACCAGTGCCCCCGGGACAGGGGTGAGCAATGAGCAGTTCTTC
.	TRBV6-1	.	TRBJ2-1	CASSVALEMGEQFF	TGTGCCAGCAGTGTAGCCCTTGAGATGGGTGAGCAGTTCTTC
.	TRBV29-1	.	TRBJ2-3	CSAIGGGLTDTQYF	TGCAGCGCTATAGGGGGGGGCCTAACAGATACGCAGTATTTT
.	TRBV5-6	.	TRBJ1-1	CASSSQSLTWVAEAFF	TGTGCCAGCAGCTCACAATCCTTGACTTGGGTGGCTGAAGCTTTCTTT
.	TRBV7-9	many	TRBJ2-5	CASSPRGGAVTQYF	TGTGCCAGCAGCCCTCGGGGCGGGGCGGTGACCCAGTACTTC